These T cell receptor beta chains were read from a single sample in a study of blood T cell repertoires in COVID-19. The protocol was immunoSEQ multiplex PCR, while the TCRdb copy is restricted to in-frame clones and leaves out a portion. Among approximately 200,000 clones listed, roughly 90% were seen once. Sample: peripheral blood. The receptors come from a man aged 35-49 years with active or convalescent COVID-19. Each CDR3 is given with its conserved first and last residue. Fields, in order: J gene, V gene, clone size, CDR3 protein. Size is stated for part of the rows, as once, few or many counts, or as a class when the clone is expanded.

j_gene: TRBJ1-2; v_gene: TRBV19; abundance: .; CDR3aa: CASSIVQRINYGYTF
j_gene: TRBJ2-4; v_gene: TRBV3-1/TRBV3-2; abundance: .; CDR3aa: CASSDSWYIQYF
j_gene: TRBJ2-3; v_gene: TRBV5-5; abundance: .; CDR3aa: CASSQGLAGVLNTQYF
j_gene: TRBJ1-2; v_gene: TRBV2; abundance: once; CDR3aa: CASSSDLQDGYTF
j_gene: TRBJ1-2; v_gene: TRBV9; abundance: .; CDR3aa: CASSLYQGSGYTF
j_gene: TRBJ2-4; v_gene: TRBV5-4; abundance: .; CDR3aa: CASSSSAGGNIQYF
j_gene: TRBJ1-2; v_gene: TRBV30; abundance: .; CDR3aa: CAWSRGGLIYGYTF
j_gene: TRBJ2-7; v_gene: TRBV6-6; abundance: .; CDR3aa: CASSYSDGTGGDEQYF
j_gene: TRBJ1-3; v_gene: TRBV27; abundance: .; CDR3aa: CASRPQPAGNTIYF
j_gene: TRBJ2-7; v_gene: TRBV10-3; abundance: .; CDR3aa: CAISVTEHYEQYF
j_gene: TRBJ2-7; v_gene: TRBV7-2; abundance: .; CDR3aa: CASSWGTGKIYEQYF
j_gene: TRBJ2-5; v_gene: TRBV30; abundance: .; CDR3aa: CAWTRGGQETQYF
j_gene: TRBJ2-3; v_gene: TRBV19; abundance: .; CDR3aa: CASSRVGLNTDTQYF
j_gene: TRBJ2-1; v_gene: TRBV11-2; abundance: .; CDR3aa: CASSLDLAGEGKQFF
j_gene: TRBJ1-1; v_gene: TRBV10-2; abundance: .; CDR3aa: CASSEVQGLGTEAFF
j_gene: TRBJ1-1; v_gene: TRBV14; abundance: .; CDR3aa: CASSLAGSTEAFF
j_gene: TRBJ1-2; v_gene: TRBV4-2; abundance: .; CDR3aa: CASSQDGTDGDGCYTF
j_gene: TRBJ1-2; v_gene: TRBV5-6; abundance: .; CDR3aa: CASSLWASNYGYTF
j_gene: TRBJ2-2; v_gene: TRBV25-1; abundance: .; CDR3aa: CASSVTTGTAITGELFF
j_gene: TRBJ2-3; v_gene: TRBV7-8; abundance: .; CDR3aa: CASSLWLAGDTDTQYF
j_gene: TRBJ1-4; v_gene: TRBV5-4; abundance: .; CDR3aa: CASSPGQGATNEKLFF
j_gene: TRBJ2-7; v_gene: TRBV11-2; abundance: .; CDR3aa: CASSPSYEQYF
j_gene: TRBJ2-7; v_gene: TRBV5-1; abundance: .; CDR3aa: CASSLASGRDEQYF
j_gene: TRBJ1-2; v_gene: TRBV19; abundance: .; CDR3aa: CASSISTARYGYTF
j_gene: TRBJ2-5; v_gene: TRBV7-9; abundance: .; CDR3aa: CASSLVSETQYF
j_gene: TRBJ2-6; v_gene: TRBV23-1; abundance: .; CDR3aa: CASSQRRTRSSGANVLTF
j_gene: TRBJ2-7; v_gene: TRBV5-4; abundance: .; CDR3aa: CASSHSWGASYEQYF
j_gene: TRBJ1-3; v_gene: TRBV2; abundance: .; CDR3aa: CASSEMSSGNTIYF
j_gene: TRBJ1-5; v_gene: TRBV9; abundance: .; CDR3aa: CASRHQDRGFPFIQPQHF
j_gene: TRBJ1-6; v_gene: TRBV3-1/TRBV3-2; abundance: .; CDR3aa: CASSQAQGLSPLHF
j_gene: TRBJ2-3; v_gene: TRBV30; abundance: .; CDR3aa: CAWSLAGGTDTQYF
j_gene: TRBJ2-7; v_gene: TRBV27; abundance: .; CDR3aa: CASSPGTSGTHEQYF
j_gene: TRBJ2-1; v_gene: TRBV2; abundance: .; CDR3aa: CASSEDGLASGEQFF
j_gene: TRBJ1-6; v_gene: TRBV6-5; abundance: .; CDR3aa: CASSPDGGSPLHF
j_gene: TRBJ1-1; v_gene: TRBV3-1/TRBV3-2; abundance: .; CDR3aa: CASSPRIGGAFF
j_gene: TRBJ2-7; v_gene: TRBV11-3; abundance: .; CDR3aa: CASSLGTRDEQYF
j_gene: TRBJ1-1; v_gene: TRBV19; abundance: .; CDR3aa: CASSIYNGLRDEAFF
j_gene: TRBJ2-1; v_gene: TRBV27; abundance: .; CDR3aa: CASGGVRSREQFF
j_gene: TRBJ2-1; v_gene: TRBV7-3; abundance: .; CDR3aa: CASSPRSGRNYNEQFF
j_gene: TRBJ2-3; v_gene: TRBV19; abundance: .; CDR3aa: CASTAGRADTQYF
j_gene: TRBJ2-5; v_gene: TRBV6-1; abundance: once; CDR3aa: CASSDGGGAETQYF
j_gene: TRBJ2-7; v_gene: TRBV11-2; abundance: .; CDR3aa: CASSFIRTGGYEQYF
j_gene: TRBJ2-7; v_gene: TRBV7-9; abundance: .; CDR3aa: CASSWLQGNEQYF
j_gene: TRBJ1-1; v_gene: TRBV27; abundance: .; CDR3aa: CASRWAMNTEAFF
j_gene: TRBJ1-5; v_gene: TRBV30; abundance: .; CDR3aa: CAGGQSLNQPQHF
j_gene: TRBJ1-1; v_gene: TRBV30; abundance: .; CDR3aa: CAWDAANTEAFF
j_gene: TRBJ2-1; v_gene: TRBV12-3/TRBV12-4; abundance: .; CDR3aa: CACGWEGYNEQFF
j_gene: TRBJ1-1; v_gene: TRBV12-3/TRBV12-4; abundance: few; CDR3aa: CASTEGGITEAFF
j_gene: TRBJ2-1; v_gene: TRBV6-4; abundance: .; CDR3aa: CASSETSGDYNEQFF
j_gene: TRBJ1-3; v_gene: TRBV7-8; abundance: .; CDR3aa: CASSLPSAAGNTIYF
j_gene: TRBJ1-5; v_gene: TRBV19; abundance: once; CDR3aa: CASSPPGGFSNQPQHF
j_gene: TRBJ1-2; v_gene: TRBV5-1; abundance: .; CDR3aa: CASAVRGYYGYTF
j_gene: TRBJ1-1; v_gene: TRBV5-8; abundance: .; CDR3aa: CASSLKEYTEAFF
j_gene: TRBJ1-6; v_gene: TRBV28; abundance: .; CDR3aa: CASSRGLINSPLHF
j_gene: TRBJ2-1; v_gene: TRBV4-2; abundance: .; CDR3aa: CASSQGDRADNEQFF
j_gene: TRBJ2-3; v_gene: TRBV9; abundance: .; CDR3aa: CASSVHPGQGADTQYF
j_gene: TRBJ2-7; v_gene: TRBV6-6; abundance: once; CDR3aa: CASSYSSRSGYEQYF
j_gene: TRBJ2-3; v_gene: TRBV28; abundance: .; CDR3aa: CASSFQRLWQYF
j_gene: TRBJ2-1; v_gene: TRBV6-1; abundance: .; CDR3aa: CASSERLAGGGEQFF